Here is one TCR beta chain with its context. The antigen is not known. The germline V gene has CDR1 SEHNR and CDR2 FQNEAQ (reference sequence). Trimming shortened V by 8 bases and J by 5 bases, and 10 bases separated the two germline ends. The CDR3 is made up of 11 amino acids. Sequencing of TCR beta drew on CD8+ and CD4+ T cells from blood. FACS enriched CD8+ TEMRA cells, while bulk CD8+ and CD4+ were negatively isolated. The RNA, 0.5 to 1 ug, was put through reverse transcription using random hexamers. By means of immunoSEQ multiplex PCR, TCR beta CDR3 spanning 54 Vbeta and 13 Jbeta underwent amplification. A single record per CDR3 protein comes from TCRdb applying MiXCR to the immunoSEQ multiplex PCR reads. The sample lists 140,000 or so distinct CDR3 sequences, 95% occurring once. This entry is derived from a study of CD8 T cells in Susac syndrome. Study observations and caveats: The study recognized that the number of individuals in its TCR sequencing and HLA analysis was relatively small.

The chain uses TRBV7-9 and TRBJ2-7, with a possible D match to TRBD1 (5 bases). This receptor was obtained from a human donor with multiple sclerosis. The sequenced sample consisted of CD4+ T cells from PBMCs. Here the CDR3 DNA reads TGTGCCAGCGGCCAGGGTAACGAGCAGTACTTC. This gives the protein CASGQGNEQYF. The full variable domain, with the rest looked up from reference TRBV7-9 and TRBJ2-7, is DTGVSQNPRHKITKRGQNVTFRCDPISEHNRLYWYRQTLGQGPEFLTYFQNEAQLEKSRLLSDRFSAERPKGSFSTLEIQRTEQGDSAMYLCASGQGNEQYFGPGTRLTVT.